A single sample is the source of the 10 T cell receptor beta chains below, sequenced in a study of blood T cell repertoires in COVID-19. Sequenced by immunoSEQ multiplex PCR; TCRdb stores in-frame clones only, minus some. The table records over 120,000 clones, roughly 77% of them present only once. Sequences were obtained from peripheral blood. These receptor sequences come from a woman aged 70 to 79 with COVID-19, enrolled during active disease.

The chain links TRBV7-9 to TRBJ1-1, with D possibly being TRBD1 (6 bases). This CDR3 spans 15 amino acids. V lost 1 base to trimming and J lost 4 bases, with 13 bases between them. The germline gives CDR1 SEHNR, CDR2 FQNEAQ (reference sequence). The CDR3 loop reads CASSLGEGESTEAFF. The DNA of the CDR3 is TGTGCCAGCAGCTTAGGGGAGGGGGAGAGCACTGAAGCTTTCTTT.

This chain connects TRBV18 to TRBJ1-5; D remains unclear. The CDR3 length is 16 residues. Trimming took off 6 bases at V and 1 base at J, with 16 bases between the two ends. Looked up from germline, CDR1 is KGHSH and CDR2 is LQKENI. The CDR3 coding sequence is TGTGCCAGCTCCCCCAGAGGAGTCACGAGCAATCAGCCCCAGCATTTT. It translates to CASSPRGVTSNQPQHF.

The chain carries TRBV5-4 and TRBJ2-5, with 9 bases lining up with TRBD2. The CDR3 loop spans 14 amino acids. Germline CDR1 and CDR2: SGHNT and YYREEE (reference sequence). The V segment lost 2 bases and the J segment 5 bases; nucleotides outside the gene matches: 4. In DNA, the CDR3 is TGTGCCAGCAGCTTTGGTCTAGCGGGGGAGACCCAGTACTTC. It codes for CASSFGLAGETQYF.

The CDR3 DNA is TGTGCCAGCAGCCCCGGAAACAGGGAGGGGCCCCTCCACTTT. The encoded protein is CASSPGNREGPLHF. The chain uses TRBV3-1 (or the pseudogene TRBV3-2) and TRBJ1-6, with TRBD1 as a possible D gene (6 bases). CDR1 is LGHDT and CDR2 is YNNKEL in the germline V gene (reference sequence). Trimming took 4 bases from V and 13 from J, leaving 17 bases between them. CDR3 size: 14 residues.

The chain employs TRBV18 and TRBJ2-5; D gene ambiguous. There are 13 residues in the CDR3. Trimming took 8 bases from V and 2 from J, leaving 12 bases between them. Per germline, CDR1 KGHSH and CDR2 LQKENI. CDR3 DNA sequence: TGTGCCAGCGCAGGAACTTCTCAAGAGACCCAGTACTTC. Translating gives CASAGTSQETQYF.

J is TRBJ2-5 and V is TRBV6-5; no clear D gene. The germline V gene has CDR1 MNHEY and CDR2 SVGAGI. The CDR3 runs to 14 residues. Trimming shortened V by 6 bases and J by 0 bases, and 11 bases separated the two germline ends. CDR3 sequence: CASSLTAYQETQYF. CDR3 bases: TGTGCCAGCAGCTTAACAGCATACCAAGAGACCCAGTACTTC.

In nucleotides, the CDR3 is TGTGCCAACCGGGACAGGGCAATGCGCATTGAAAAACTGTTTTTT. Translating it yields CANRDRAMRIEKLFF. This chain connects TRBV27 to TRBJ1-4; 9 bases are a match to TRBD1. CDR3 length: 15 residues. Germline V CDR1 and CDR2: MNHEY, SMNVEV (reference sequence). Trimming removed 10 bases from V and 7 bases from J; junction bases left unmatched: 13.

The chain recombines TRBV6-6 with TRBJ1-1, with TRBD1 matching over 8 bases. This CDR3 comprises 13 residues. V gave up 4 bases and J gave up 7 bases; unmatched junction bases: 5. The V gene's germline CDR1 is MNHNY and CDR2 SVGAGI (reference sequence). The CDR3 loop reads CASSLSGGGEAFF. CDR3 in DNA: TGTGCCAGCAGTTTATCAGGGGGCGGTGAAGCTTTCTTT.

The CDR3 loop is CASSPTGGGETQYF. CDR3 coding DNA: TGTGCCAGCAGCCCGACAGGGGGAGGTGAGACCCAGTACTTC. The chain couples TRBV5-4 to TRBJ2-5; 9 bases line up with TRBD1. With V trimmed by 4 bases and J by 5 bases, 6 bases remained unmatched. Germline V gene sequence: CDR1 SGHNT, CDR2 YYREEE (reference sequence). The CDR3 runs 14 residues.

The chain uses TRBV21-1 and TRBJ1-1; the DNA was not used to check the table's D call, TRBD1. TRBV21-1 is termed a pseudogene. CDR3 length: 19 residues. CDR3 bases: TGTGCCAGCAGTCCTCAGGGGGCCATGCACCCCGTAGTGAACACTGAAGCTTTCTTT. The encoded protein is CASSPQGAMHPVVNTEAFF.